The 26 T cell receptor beta chains in this list originate from one sample, sequenced in a study of blood T cells in healthy people across ages. It was with a sample-barcoded 5' primer and a J-beta primer mix that a second PCR of roughly 7 to 12 cycles was run. TCRdb itself ran the 5' RACE reads through MiXCR, one entry per CDR3 protein. The sample holds approximately 820,000 distinct CDR3 sequences, under 55% seen once. The source material was blood. The source of these receptors is a man in his 60s in good health.

The table lists this clonotype with a few counts. This chain connects TRBV18 to TRBJ2-7, with a tentative D call TRBD1 (5 bases). V gave up 3 bases and J gave up 5 bases, with 14 bases separating them. The CDR3 spans 14 residues. Germline V gives CDR1 KGHSH, CDR2 LQKENI. The CDR3 region is CASSPRTKIDEQYF. The CDR3 DNA reads as TGTGCCAGCTCACCGAGGACAAAGATTGACGAGCAGTACTTC.

J is TRBJ2-5 and V is TRBV6-2 or TRBV6-3, with 10 positions matching TRBD2. With 4 bases clipped from V and 0 bases from J, the junction kept 2 bases outside the gene matches. The CDR3 is 15 amino acids. Germline CDR1 MNHEY, CDR2 SVGEGT. The CDR3 is CASSLGLAHQETQYF. In DNA, the CDR3 is TGTGCCAGCAGTTTGGGACTAGCGCACCAAGAGACCCAGTACTTC.

This clonotype was detected a few times. Written as DNA, the CDR3 is TGTGCCAGCAGAGCGGGGGGCTCCTACAATGAGCAGTACTTC. Translated: CASRAGGSYNEQYF. This rearrangement joins TRBV28 to TRBJ2-1; 9 bases agree with TRBD2. The DNA end is more similar to TRBJ2-7, so the J call may be wrong. CDR3 length: 14 amino acids. Germline V gene data show CDR1 as MDHEN and CDR2 as SYDVKM.

The genes are TRBV28 and TRBJ2-7; the match to TRBD2 covers 9 bases. This CDR3 spans 16 amino acids. V gave up 6 bases and J gave up 0 bases; unmatched junction bases: 9. Germline V gene sequence: CDR1 MDHEN, CDR2 SYDVKM. In DNA, the CDR3 is TGTGCCAGCAGGCAGGCTTTAGCGGGGGACTCCTACGAGCAGTACTTC. Its translation: CASRQALAGDSYEQYF.

This clonotype has a handful of counts. The genes are TRBV11-2 and TRBJ2-3; D gene unclear. Trimming shortened V by 0 bases and J by 5 bases, and 6 bases separated the two germline ends. CDR1 is SGHAT, CDR2 FQNNGV, per germline. This CDR3 has 13 residues. The CDR3 DNA is TGTGCCAGCAGCTTAGATCCCGGAGATACGCAGTATTTT. Translation: CASSLDPGDTQYF.

The sample holds a few counts of this clonotype. The chain links TRBV5-6 to TRBJ2-7, with 7 bases lining up with TRBD1. V trimming: 4 bases; J trimming: 0 bases; junction bases outside the gene matches: 7. The CDR3 totals 15 residues. Germline CDR1 SGHDT, CDR2 YYEEEE. DNA of the CDR3: TGTGCCAGCAGCAGACAGGGTGGGGGCTCCTACGAGCAGTACTTC. Translated, it gives CASSRQGGGSYEQYF.

The CDR3 DNA follows: TGCGCCAGCAGCTTGGTTGGGGCGGGGGCCCCTCCTGAGCAGTTCTTC. Translated, it gives CASSLVGAGAPPEQFF. J is TRBJ2-1 and V is TRBV5-1; possibly TRBD2 for D (7 bases). V was shortened by 0 bases and J by 9 bases, with 19 bases between the two germline ends. This CDR3 spans 16 amino acids. Germline loops: CDR1 SGHRS, CDR2 YFSETQ.

This rearrangement joins TRBV7-2 to TRBJ1-5; D is ambiguous. The ends were cut back, 1 base at V and 0 bases at J, with 10 bases in the middle. This CDR3 has 16 amino acids. Germline loops: CDR1 SGHTA, CDR2 FQGNSA. The CDR3 protein is CASSLEAVFSNQPQHF. Here the CDR3 DNA reads TGTGCCAGCAGCTTAGAGGCAGTCTTTAGCAATCAGCCCCAGCATTTT.

This rearrangement joins TRBV20-1 to TRBJ2-1; 7 bases match TRBD1. This CDR3 comprises 14 residues. Germline CDR1 DFQATT, CDR2 SNEGSKA (reference sequence). The J segment lost 6 bases and the V segment lost 3 bases, leaving 8 bases of the junction unmatched. CDR3 in DNA: TGCAGTGCTAGTAGCCGAACAGGGGTCAATGAGCAGTTCTTC. Its protein is CSASSRTGVNEQFF.

This clonotype was counted a few times. The rearrangement joins TRBV5-1 to TRBJ2-3; D is uncertain. With 2 bases removed from V and 5 bases from J, the gap between germline ends came to 9 bases. CDR3 length: 13 amino acids. Germline assignment: CDR1 SGHRS and CDR2 YFSETQ. The CDR3 protein is CASSLPSLDTQYF. For the CDR3, the DNA is TGCGCCAGCAGCTTACCATCTCTAGATACGCAGTATTTT.

The rearrangement links TRBV7-9 to TRBJ2-1; 7 bases map to TRBD2. V trimming: 4 bases; J trimming: 8 bases; junction bases outside the gene matches: 8. The CDR3 is 14 amino acids. The germline V gene has CDR1 SEHNR and CDR2 FQNEAQ (reference sequence). The CDR3 nucleotides are TGTGCCAGCAGCTCCATGGGAGGGCAGCATGAGCAGTTCTTC. Translation gives CASSSMGGQHEQFF.

The rearrangement uses TRBV12-3 or TRBV12-4 and TRBJ2-1, with D tentatively TRBD1 or TRBD2 (5 bases each). Trimming cost V 7 bases and J 0 bases, with 25 bases left between them. CDR3 length equals 19 residues. The CDR3 DNA reads as TGTGCCAGCACCCACCCACTCCCGGGACCGCGGAGCTCCTACAATGAGCAGTTCTTC. Translation: CASTHPLPGPRSSYNEQFF.

The chain has TRBV19 and TRBJ1-5, with D maybe TRBD1 (5 bases). The CDR3 covers 16 residues. Trimming cost V 6 bases and J 4 bases, with 19 bases left between them. Germline CDR1 is LNHDA and CDR2 is SQIVND (reference sequence). CDR3 bases: TGTGCCAGTAGCCCACAAGCATTCCGACAGAATCAGCCCCAGCATTTT. Translated, it gives CASSPQAFRQNQPQHF.

The chain uses TRBV12-3 or TRBV12-4 and TRBJ2-5; D perhaps matches TRBD1 (5 bases). The CDR3 has 16 residues. Deletions cut 2 bases from V and 1 base from J, with 14 bases between. CDR3 sequence (DNA): TGTGCCAGCAGTTTAATCTGGGGCGGACCCCAAGAGACCCAGTACTTC. Its translation is CASSLIWGGPQETQYF.

This clonotype was picked up a small number of times. The chain is built from TRBV4-3 and TRBJ1-2; maybe TRBD1 (6 bases). Germline CDR1 LGHNA, CDR2 YSLEER. V was shortened by 1 base and J by 6 bases, with 9 bases between the two germline ends. The CDR3 extends over 13 amino acids. The CDR3 DNA reads as TGCGCCAGCAGCCAAGGCAGGGGCAATGGCTACACCTTC. Translated: CASSQGRGNGYTF.

The chain links TRBV18 to TRBJ2-7; D is perhaps TRBD1 or TRBD2 (6 bases each). This CDR3 has 15 residues. Germline lookup yields CDR1 KGHSH and CDR2 LQKENI. Trimming removed 3 bases from V and 2 bases from J, with 14 bases in between. The CDR3 nucleotides read TGTGCCAGCTCACCCCCGACCGGGGGCCCCTACGAGCAGTACTTC. Its protein is CASSPPTGGPYEQYF. The complete variable domain, with remaining parts taken from reference TRBV18 and TRBJ2-7, reads NAGVMQNPRHLVRRRGQEARLRCSPMKGHSHVYWYRQLPEEGLKFMVYLQKENIIDESGMPKERFSAEFPKEGPSILRIQQVVRGDSAAYFCASSPPTGGPYEQYFGPGTRLTVT.

This clonotype came up a few times. Written as DNA, the CDR3 is TGCGCCAGCAGCCAACCTTGGGCTAGCGGGGGACGTGAGCAGTTCTTC. Translating it yields CASSQPWASGGREQFF. The chain combines TRBV4-1 with TRBJ2-1; 10 nucleotides line up with TRBD2. The CDR3 has 16 amino acids. Germline trimming cut 2 bases from V and 9 bases from J; bases unmatched to any gene: 10. Looked up from germline, CDR1 is MGHRA and CDR2 is YSYEKL.

The chain recombines TRBV10-2 with TRBJ1-1; 7 bases are a match to TRBD1. The CDR3 runs 14 residues. Germline assignment: CDR1 WSHSY and CDR2 SAAADI. V lost 2 bases to trimming and J lost 8 bases; unmatched junction nucleotides: 8. For the CDR3, the DNA is TGCGCCAGCAGTGAGGGAATACAGGGGCAAGAAGCTTTCTTT. This codes for CASSEGIQGQEAFF.

This clonotype was picked up a small number of times. This chain's CDR3 is CASSQGLGLAITDTQYF. DNA of the CDR3: TGCGCCAGCAGCCAAGGCCTGGGACTAGCGATAACAGATACGCAGTATTTT. The J gene is TRBJ2-3, the V gene TRBV4-3; 10 nucleotides agree with TRBD2. There are 17 residues in the CDR3. Trimming cost V 1 base and J 3 bases; bases outside gene matches: 7. In germline, CDR1 is LGHNA, CDR2 YSLEER.

This clonotype has only a few counts. The chain employs TRBV18 and TRBJ2-5; D possibly corresponds to TRBD2 (6 bases). From germline, CDR1 is KGHSH and CDR2 LQKENI. The ends were cut back, 3 bases at V and 4 bases at J, with 12 bases in the middle. This CDR3 is 14 amino acids long. CDR3 bases: TGTGCCAGCTCACCGTACGGTAGCGGAGAGACCCAGTACTTC. As protein: CASSPYGSGETQYF.

The V gene is TRBV9, the J gene TRBJ2-3, with TRBD1 as a possible D gene (6 bases). The CDR3 has 13 amino acids. V lost 3 bases and J 3 bases, leaving 8 bases between the germline ends. The V gene's germline CDR1 is SGDLS and CDR2 YYNGEE. The CDR3 protein is CASSDTGTDTQYF. Here the CDR3 DNA reads TGTGCCAGCAGCGATACAGGGACAGATACGCAGTATTTT.

The chain links TRBV12-3 or TRBV12-4 to TRBJ2-3, with D unclear. V gave up 6 bases and J gave up 1 base, with 11 bases separating them. This CDR3 is 14 amino acids long. CDR3 DNA sequence: TGTGCCAGCAGGGTCGGACCCGGCACAGATACGCAGTATTTT. Its protein product is CASRVGPGTDTQYF.

CDR3 coding DNA: TGCAGTGCTGTCGGGACAGGGGGTTCCACAGATACGCAGTATTTT. It is translated as CSAVGTGGSTDTQYF. The V and J genes are TRBV20-1 and TRBJ2-3, with 11 bases matching TRBD1. This CDR3 has 15 amino acids. Germline loops: CDR1 DFQATT, CDR2 SNEGSKA (reference sequence). The J segment lost 2 bases and the V segment lost 5 bases, leaving 6 bases of the junction unmatched.

The rearrangement joins TRBV13 to TRBJ2-1; 9 nucleotides align to TRBD1. This CDR3 has 15 residues. From germline, CDR1 is PRHDT and CDR2 FYEKMQ (reference sequence). With V trimmed by 5 bases and J by 3 bases, 5 bases remained unmatched. CDR3 protein: CASSITGQGYNEQFF. In DNA, the CDR3 is TGTGCCAGCAGCATCACGGGACAGGGCTACAATGAGCAGTTCTTC.

The CDR3 here is CASSHPIRGGPREQYF. DNA for the CDR3: TGTGCCAGCAGTCACCCTATTCGGGGGGGGCCGAGGGAGCAGTACTTC. The V and J genes are TRBV6-2 or TRBV6-3 and TRBJ2-7, with 8 positions matching TRBD2. The CDR3 has 16 residues. After removal of 5 bases from V and 7 bases from J, the junction contained 16 bases not matched to a gene. Germline CDR1 MNHEY, CDR2 SVGEGT.

This clonotype was seen only a few times. V usage is TRBV14 and J usage is TRBJ2-2, with 12 bases matching TRBD1. V lost 3 bases and J lost 4; bases outside the gene matches: 12. The V gene's germline CDR1 is SGHDN and CDR2 FVKESK. The CDR3 is 19 residues long. The CDR3 loop is CASSHGRRGQGARTGELFF. The CDR3 DNA follows: TGTGCCAGCAGCCATGGGAGACGGGGACAGGGGGCGCGCACCGGGGAGCTGTTTTTT.